This entry features one TCR beta chain sequence. Sample-barcoded 5' priming and a J-beta primer mix drove a second PCR of about 7 to 11 cycles. TCRdb reprocessed the 5' RACE reads via MiXCR and lists one record per CDR3 protein. The sample lists some 760,000 distinct CDR3 sequences, roughly 25% occurring once. This record belongs to a study of blood T cells in healthy people across ages. The same data also went into a second study, on T cells of mothers and their children.

Sequencing was performed on blood. The receptor was isolated from a boy aged 5-17 years in good health.

The CDR3 region has the DNA TGTGCCAGCAGCCTAACTAGCGGGCGATCGAACACCGGGGAGCTGTTTTTT. Its translation is CASSLTSGRSNTGELFF. The chain links TRBV6-1 to TRBJ2-2, with 9 nucleotides matching TRBD2. V was clipped by 6 bases and J by 0 bases; unmatched bases: 8. CDR1 and CDR2 (germline): MNHNS, SASEGT. The CDR3 covers 17 residues.